One and the same sample provided the 27 T cell receptor beta chains below, sequenced in a study of T cell changes during pregnancy in multiple sclerosis. Method: immunoSEQ multiplex PCR; TCRdb's copy keeps in-frame clones and lacks some. The sample records some 97,000 clones, 90% to 95% being singletons. Sample: peripheral blood, taken in the second trimester of pregnancy. These receptors came from a female donor with multiple sclerosis, enrolled in a pregnancy study.

The chain has TRBV5-1 and TRBJ2-5, with TRBD2 matching 9 bases. The germline CDR1 and CDR2 sequences are SGHRS and YFSETQ. Germline trimming cut 4 bases from V and 4 bases from J; bases unmatched to any gene: 8. The CDR3 runs 15 residues. DNA for the CDR3: TGCGCCAGCAGCGGGCCTAGCGGGATCGGAGAGACCCAGTACTTC. Protein product: CASSGPSGIGETQYF.

This sequence joins TRBV5-1 and TRBJ1-2, with unresolved D. The V end lost 1 base, the J end lost 8 bases, and 9 bases lay between the germline ends. Germline V gene data show CDR1 as SGHRS and CDR2 as YFSETQ. The CDR3 is made up of 12 amino acids. CDR3 bases: TGCGCCAGCAGCTTGTTGGGAGACGGCTACACCTTC. Translated, it gives CASSLLGDGYTF.

The chain carries TRBV7-3 and TRBJ2-2, with TRBD1 identical over 7 bases. V lost 1 base and J lost 4; bases outside the gene matches: 3. There are 15 residues in the CDR3. Germline loops: CDR1 SGHTA, CDR2 FQGTGA. The CDR3 region has the DNA TGTGCCAGCAGCTTAAGCTCAGGGGGCACCGGGGAGCTGTTTTTT. Translating it yields CASSLSSGGTGELFF. The full variable domain, in which reference TRBV7-3 and TRBJ2-2 provide the parts outside the CDR3, is GAGVSQTPSNKVTEKGKYVELRCDPISGHTALYWYRQSLGQGPEFLIYFQGTGAADDSGLPNDRFFAVRPEGSVSTLKIQRTERGDSAVYLCASSLSSGGTGELFFGEGSRLTVL.

The chain carries TRBV6-5 and TRBJ2-2; TRBD1 is a possible D gene (5 bases). CDR3 size: 15 residues. The V gene lost 3 bases and the J gene lost 4 bases, with 12 bases spanning the gap. CDR1 is MNHEY and CDR2 is SVGAGI in the germline V gene. The chain's CDR3 is CASSYGSQGTGELFF. The CDR3 bases are TGTGCCAGCAGTTATGGGTCCCAGGGCACCGGGGAGCTGTTTTTT.

V and J are TRBV14 and TRBJ1-1, with a weak D call TRBD1 (5 bases). The CDR3 contains 15 residues. Germline loops: CDR1 SGHDN, CDR2 FVKESK. V gave up 0 bases and J gave up 6 bases, with 14 bases separating them. The CDR3 DNA reads as TGTGCCAGCAGCCAAGACGCAGGGTGGGTCGCTGAAGCTTTCTTT. It codes for CASSQDAGWVAEAFF.

This clone has a single count. J is TRBJ1-1 and V is TRBV11-2; 7 bases match TRBD1. V gave up 2 bases and J gave up 2 bases; unmatched junction bases: 11. This CDR3 has 17 amino acids. Germline V CDR1 and CDR2: SGHAT, FQNNGV. This CDR3 reads CASSLQSGGRINTEAFF. Written as DNA, the CDR3 is TGTGCCAGCAGCTTACAGTCAGGGGGAAGGATCAACACTGAAGCTTTCTTT.

The chain's CDR3 is CASKQDSYSYEQYF. Written as DNA, the CDR3 is TGTGCCAGTAAGCAGGACAGTTATTCCTACGAGCAGTACTTC. V is TRBV19 and J is TRBJ2-7, with D possibly being TRBD1 (6 bases). Germline loops: CDR1 LNHDA, CDR2 SQIVND (reference sequence). V was trimmed by 7 bases and J by 1 base, leaving 14 bases between them. The CDR3 has 14 residues.

This clone was detected only once. This sequence joins TRBV28 and TRBJ2-7, with D possibly being TRBD2 (5 bases). The germline CDR1 and CDR2 sequences are MDHEN and SYDVKM. Trimming took 5 bases from V and 3 from J, leaving 14 bases between them. CDR3 length: 14 residues. The CDR3 sequence is CASSPPGINYEQYF. The CDR3 region has the DNA TGTGCCAGCAGTCCGCCCGGGATCAACTACGAGCAGTACTTC.

J is TRBJ1-6 and V is TRBV4-2; D unresolved. The CDR3 consists of 13 residues. V was pared by 0 bases and J by 8 bases, with 5 bases between. Per germline, CDR1 LGHNA and CDR2 YNFKEQ. CDR3: CASSQEQDSPLHF. In DNA, the CDR3 is TGTGCCAGCAGCCAAGAACAAGATTCACCCCTCCACTTT.

The CDR3, as DNA: TGTGCCAGCGTCGGACAGACGATCACAGATACGCAGTATTTT. It translates to CASVGQTITDTQYF. The genes are TRBV6-6 and TRBJ2-3, with a tentative D call TRBD1 (6 bases). The V gene's germline CDR1 is MNHNY and CDR2 SVGAGI (reference sequence). The CDR3 spans 14 residues. V lost 8 bases to trimming and J lost 2 bases, with 14 bases between them.

The chain employs TRBV9 and TRBJ1-2, with 7 bases matching TRBD1. The CDR3 has 13 amino acids. Unmatched junction bases numbered 4, after V lost 0 bases and J lost 8 bases. Germline V CDR1 and CDR2: SGDLS, YYNGEE. The CDR3 DNA follows: TGTGCCAGCAGCGTAGCGGCCAGGGGGGGCTACACCTTC. Its translation is CASSVAARGGYTF.

V is TRBV27 and J is TRBJ2-2; no firm D call. CDR1 is MNHEY and CDR2 is SMNVEV in the germline V gene (reference sequence). V lost 6 bases and J lost 0, with 8 bases in between. This CDR3 spans 14 amino acids. Written as DNA, the CDR3 is TGTGCCAGCAGAAACAGCCCGAACACCGGGGAGCTGTTTTTT. Translating gives CASRNSPNTGELFF.

This chain connects TRBV6-5 to TRBJ2-2, with unresolved D. V was cut by 5 bases and J by 7 bases, with 8 bases left in between. The V gene's germline CDR1 is MNHEY and CDR2 SVGAGI. The CDR3 contains 12 residues. DNA for the CDR3: TGTGCCAGCAGTCTACTCGTCGGGGAGCTGTTTTTT. Protein product: CASSLLVGELFF.

This chain uses TRBV19 with TRBJ1-2; D gene ambiguous. With 5 bases removed from V and 4 bases from J, the gap between germline ends came to 14 bases. The CDR3 contains 14 residues. Germline CDR1 reads LNHDA; CDR2 reads SQIVND (reference sequence). The DNA of the CDR3 is TGTGCCAGTAGTCCACCGACACGTACCTATGGCTACACCTTC. Amino acids: CASSPPTRTYGYTF.

V is TRBV5-1 and J is TRBJ1-4; 8 positions match TRBD1. V gave up 4 bases and J gave up 8 bases; unmatched junction bases: 16. Germline V CDR1 and CDR2: SGHRS, YFSETQ. The CDR3 covers 17 residues. The CDR3 nucleotides read TGCGCCAGCAGCCCCGGACAGGGAGTTAGGTTTCGGGAAAAACTGTTTTTT. It codes for CASSPGQGVRFREKLFF. The whole variable domain, filled in from reference TRBV5-1 and TRBJ1-4, reads KAGVTQTPRYLIKTRGQQVTLSCSPISGHRSVSWYQQTPGQGLQFLFEYFSETQRNKGNFPGRFSGRQFSNSRSEMNVSTLELGDSALYLCASSPGQGVRFREKLFFGSGTQLSVL.

This clone was observed a single time. V is TRBV25-1 and J is TRBJ2-7; TRBD1 matches 8 bases. Per the germline V gene, CDR1 is MGHDK and CDR2 is SYGVNS. Trimming cost V 6 bases and J 1 base; bases outside gene matches: 5. The CDR3 has 14 amino acids. CDR3 residues: CASRKGTGSYEQYF. In DNA form, the CDR3 reads TGTGCCAGCAGAAAAGGGACAGGATCCTACGAGCAGTACTTC.

The chain is built from TRBV6-1 and TRBJ2-1; D is perhaps TRBD1 (5 bases). The CDR3 runs 16 residues. Germline V gene data show CDR1 as MNHNS and CDR2 as SASEGT. Trimming took off 3 bases at V and 4 bases at J, with 16 bases between the two ends. The chain's CDR3 is CASSDRGKGRYNEQFF. The CDR3 DNA follows: TGTGCCAGCAGTGATAGGGGAAAGGGGCGTTACAATGAGCAGTTCTTC.

The rearrangement joins TRBV29-1 to TRBJ2-3; 7 nucleotides agree with TRBD1. The trim removed 5 bases at V and 4 bases at J, leaving 18 bases unmatched. Looked up from germline, CDR1 is SQVTM and CDR2 is ANQGSEA. The CDR3 loop spans 17 amino acids. CDR3 sequence: CSVSGRPGQIFPDTQYF. The CDR3 DNA is TGCAGCGTTTCGGGCCGTCCGGGACAGATTTTTCCAGATACGCAGTATTTT.

V gene TRBV15 combines with J gene TRBJ2-1; a weak D match, TRBD1 (5 bases). This CDR3 has 16 amino acids. The germline V gene encodes CDR1 LNHNV and CDR2 YYDKDF (reference sequence). V dropped 0 bases and J dropped 6 bases, with 15 bases sitting between them. CDR3 sequence reads: CATSREGQRVTNEQFF. The DNA of the CDR3 is TGTGCCACCAGCAGAGAGGGGCAAAGGGTTACCAATGAGCAGTTCTTC.

The chain recombines TRBV5-1 with TRBJ2-3; TRBD2 matches 8 bases. Germline CDR1 and CDR2: SGHRS and YFSETQ. This CDR3 spans 16 amino acids. Trimming at V came to 2 bases and at J to 0 bases, leaving 5 bases not matched to a gene. DNA of the CDR3: TGCGCCAGCAGCTTCCAACTAGCGGCTAGCACAGATACGCAGTATTTT. Its translation is CASSFQLAASTDTQYF.

The chain combines TRBV6-5 with TRBJ1-2, with 9 nucleotides matching TRBD1. The CDR3 sequence is 11 residues long. Germline CDR1 reads MNHEY; CDR2 reads SVGAGI. V gave up 8 bases and J gave up 8 bases; unmatched junction bases: 3. For the CDR3, the DNA is TGTGCCAGCGGACAGGGGCAGGGCTACACCTTC. This sequence encodes CASGQGQGYTF.

CDR3 sequence: CASSLDGRLRSYNEQFF. Here the CDR3 DNA reads TGCGCCAGCAGCTTGGATGGTAGACTGCGCTCCTACAATGAGCAGTTCTTC. The V and J genes are TRBV5-1 and TRBJ2-1; no definite D call. The CDR3 has 17 residues. V lost 0 bases to trimming and J lost 0 bases, with 13 bases between them. Per the germline V gene, CDR1 is SGHRS and CDR2 is YFSETQ. Variable domain in full (rest from reference TRBV5-1 and TRBJ2-1): KAGVTQTPRYLIKTRGQQVTLSCSPISGHRSVSWYQQTPGQGLQFLFEYFSETQRNKGNFPGRFSGRQFSNSRSEMNVSTLELGDSALYLCASSLDGRLRSYNEQFFGPGTRLTVL.

The J gene is TRBJ1-3, the V gene TRBV5-4; perhaps TRBD1 as D (5 bases). Germline assignment: CDR1 SGHNT and CDR2 YYREEE (reference sequence). V was trimmed by 2 bases and J by 0 bases, leaving 12 bases between them. This CDR3 has 16 amino acids. CDR3 residues: CASSFDSSSSGNTIYF. Written as DNA, the CDR3 is TGTGCCAGCAGCTTCGACAGTTCGAGCTCTGGAAACACCATATATTTT.

CDR3 in amino acids: CSARGGDGYTF. DNA of the CDR3: TGCAGTGCTAGAGGGGGCGATGGCTACACCTTC. The chain carries TRBV20-1 and TRBJ1-2, with D possibly being TRBD1 (5 bases). From germline, CDR1 is DFQATT and CDR2 SNEGSKA (reference sequence). The CDR3 is 11 amino acids. Trimming cost V 1 base and J 6 bases, with 6 bases left between them.

The V gene is TRBV6-5, the J gene TRBJ2-5; 7 bases are shared with TRBD2. Matching the DNA end better, TRBJ2-7 makes the J call doubtful. The CDR3 sequence is 13 residues long. CDR1 is MNHEY, CDR2 SVGAGI, per germline. The DNA for the CDR3 is TGTGCCAGCAGTTACGGCGGGAGCTACGAGCAGTACTTC. This translates into CASSYGGSYEQYF.

This chain links TRBV28 with TRBJ2-7; 9 bases line up with TRBD1. J gave up 5 bases and V 6 bases, and 14 bases lay outside the gene matches. The CDR3 spans 16 residues. Germline CDR1 reads MDHEN; CDR2 reads SYDVKM. This CDR3 reads CASRRYGGTGNHEQYF. CDR3 nucleotide sequence: TGTGCCAGCAGACGGTATGGCGGGACAGGGAACCACGAGCAGTACTTC. Supplemented by reference TRBV28 and TRBJ2-7, the full variable domain reads DVKVTQSSRYLVKRTGEKVFLECVQDMDHENMFWYRQDPGLGLRLIYFSYDVKMKEKGDIPEGYSVSREKKERFSLILESASTNQTSMYLCASRRYGGTGNHEQYFGPGTRLTVT.

This sequence joins TRBV5-1 and TRBJ2-5; the match to TRBD1 covers 7 bases. Trimming took 4 bases from V and 5 from J; bases not matched to a gene: 5. This CDR3 has 13 amino acids. From germline, CDR1 is SGHRS and CDR2 YFSETQ. DNA for the CDR3: TGCGCCAGCAGCGCCACAGGGGAGGAGACCCAGTACTTC. Protein: CASSATGEETQYF.